In this sample, the clone carrying this T cell receptor (beta chain) turned up many times. Its antigen is unknown. These data are taken from a study of T cell repertoires in cytomegalovirus infection. At the level of the study: Newly reported HLA-C-restricted and thoroughly characterized HLA-B-restricted CMV epitopes were employed. From public TCR beta signatures came an indication of both CMV infection and matching HLA type.

Study-wide results and caveats: The ex vivo response showed dominance by HLA-C-restricted CMV-specific TCR beta clonotypes.

MiXCR, run by TCRdb on the reads, gives a single entry per CDR3 protein. The sample shows about 830,000 distinct CDR3 sequences, approximately 29% of them seen only once. Germline V gives CDR1 KGHSH, CDR2 LQKENI. The V gene lost 8 bases and the J gene lost 5 bases, with 18 bases spanning the gap. The CDR3 loop spans 14 amino acids. Material: cultured CD8+ T cells from PBMCs, obtained from culture after CMV antigen stimulation. V usage is TRBV18 and J usage is TRBJ2-5, with D maybe TRBD2 (5 bases). The sequence was obtained from a human donor in good health (CMV status not recorded). Some clones in this sample may be carry-over from other donors' samples. The CDR3 DNA reads TGTGCCAGCCAAAGCGACTATCTAAGGGAGACCCAGTACTTC. As protein: CASQSDYLRETQYF.